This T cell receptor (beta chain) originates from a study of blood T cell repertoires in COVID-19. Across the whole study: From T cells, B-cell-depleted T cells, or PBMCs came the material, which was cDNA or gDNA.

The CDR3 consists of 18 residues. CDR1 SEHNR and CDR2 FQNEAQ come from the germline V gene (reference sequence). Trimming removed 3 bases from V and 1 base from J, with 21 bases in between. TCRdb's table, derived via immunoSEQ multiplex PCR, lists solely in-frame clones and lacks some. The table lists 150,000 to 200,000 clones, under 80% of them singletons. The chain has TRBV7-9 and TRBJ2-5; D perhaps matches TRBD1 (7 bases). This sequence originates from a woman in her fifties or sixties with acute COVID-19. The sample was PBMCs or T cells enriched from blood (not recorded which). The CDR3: CASSFYPWGDRLQETQYF. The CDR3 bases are TGTGCCAGCAGCTTTTACCCTTGGGGGGACAGACTCCAAGAGACCCAGTACTTC.